The T cell receptor beta chain described here comes from a study of shared clonotypes between healthy human individuals. The study, taken as a whole, reports: Sharing across four donors was highest in naive CD4 (approximately 5%) and lowest in memory CD8 (roughly 0.4%).

Libraries were prepared by immunoSEQ multiplex PCR; TCRdb keeps only in-frame clonotypes and omits some of them. The table has about 2.4 million clones, roughly 93% seen once. In the case of this clone: The antigen remains undetermined.

V shed 5 bases and J 2 bases; nucleotides not matched to a gene: 13. The CDR3 totals 17 residues. In germline, CDR1 is SGHNT, CDR2 YENEEA. The V and J genes are TRBV11-3 and TRBJ2-3; 7 bases agree with TRBD2. Sequenced: naive CD4+ T cells from PBMCs. This sample's subset: CD45RA+ positively selected. The receptor was derived from a man aged 18 to 30 in good health. Some clones in this sample may be carry-over from other donors' samples. DNA of the CDR3: TGTGCCAGCAGCCGAGGCCCTAGCGGAGTGGTCACAGATACGCAGTATTTT. It codes for CASSRGPSGVVTDTQYF.